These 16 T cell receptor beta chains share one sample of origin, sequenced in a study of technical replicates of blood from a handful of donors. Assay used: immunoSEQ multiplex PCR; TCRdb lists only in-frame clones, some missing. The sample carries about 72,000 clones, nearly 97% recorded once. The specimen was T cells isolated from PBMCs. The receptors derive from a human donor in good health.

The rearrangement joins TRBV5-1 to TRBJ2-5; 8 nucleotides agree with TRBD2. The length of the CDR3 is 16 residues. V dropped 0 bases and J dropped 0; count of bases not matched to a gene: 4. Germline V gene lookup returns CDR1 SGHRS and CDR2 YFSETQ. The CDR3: CASSLGAAGDQETQYF. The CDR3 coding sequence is TGCGCCAGCAGCTTGGGGGCAGCGGGAGACCAAGAGACCCAGTACTTC.

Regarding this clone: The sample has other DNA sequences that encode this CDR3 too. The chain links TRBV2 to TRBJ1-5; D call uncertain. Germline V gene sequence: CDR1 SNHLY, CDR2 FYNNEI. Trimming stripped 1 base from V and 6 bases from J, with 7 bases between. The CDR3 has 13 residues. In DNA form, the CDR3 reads TGTGCCAGCAGTGAAGAATCGGGTCAGCCCCAGCATTTT. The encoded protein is CASSEESGQPQHF.

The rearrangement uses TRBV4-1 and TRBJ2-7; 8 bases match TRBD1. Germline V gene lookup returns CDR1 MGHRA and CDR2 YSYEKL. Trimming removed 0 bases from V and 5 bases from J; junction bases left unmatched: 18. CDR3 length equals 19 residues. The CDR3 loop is CASSQDPARGRPVSNEQYF. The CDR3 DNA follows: TGCGCCAGCAGCCAAGACCCCGCCAGGGGGCGACCAGTCTCGAACGAGCAGTACTTC.

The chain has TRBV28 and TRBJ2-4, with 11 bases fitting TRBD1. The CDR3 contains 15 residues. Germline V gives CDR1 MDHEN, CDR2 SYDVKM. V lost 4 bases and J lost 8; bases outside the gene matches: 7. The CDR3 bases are TGTGCCAGCAGTTCGGACAGGGGGCTGTGGGACATTCAGTACTTC. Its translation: CASSSDRGLWDIQYF.

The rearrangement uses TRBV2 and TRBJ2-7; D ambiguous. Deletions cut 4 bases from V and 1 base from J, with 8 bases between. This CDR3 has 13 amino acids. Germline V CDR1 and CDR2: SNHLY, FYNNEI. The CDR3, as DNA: TGTGCCAGCAGTGGAGGTATTTCCTACGAGCAGTACTTC. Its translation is CASSGGISYEQYF. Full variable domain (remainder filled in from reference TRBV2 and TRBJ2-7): EPEVTQTPSHQVTQMGQEVILRCVPISNHLYFYWYRQILGQKVEFLVSFYNNEISEKSEIFDDQFSVERPDGSNFTLKIRSTKLEDSAMYFCASSGGISYEQYFGPGTRLTVT.

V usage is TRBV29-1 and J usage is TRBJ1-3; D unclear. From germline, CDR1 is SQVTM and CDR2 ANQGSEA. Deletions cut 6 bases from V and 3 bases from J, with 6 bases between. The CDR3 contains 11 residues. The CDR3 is CSVAVGNTIYF. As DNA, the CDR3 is TGCAGCGTCGCGGTTGGAAACACCATATATTTT.

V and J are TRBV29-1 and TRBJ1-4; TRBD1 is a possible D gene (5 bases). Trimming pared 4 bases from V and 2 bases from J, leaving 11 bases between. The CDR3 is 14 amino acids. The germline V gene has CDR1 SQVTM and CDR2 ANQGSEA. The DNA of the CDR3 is TGCAGCGTTGCAAGCAGGGCGACTAATGAAAAACTGTTTTTT. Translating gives CSVASRATNEKLFF.

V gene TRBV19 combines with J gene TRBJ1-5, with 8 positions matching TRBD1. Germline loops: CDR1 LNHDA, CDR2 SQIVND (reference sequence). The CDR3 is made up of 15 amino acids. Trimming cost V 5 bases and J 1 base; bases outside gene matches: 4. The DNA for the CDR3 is TGTGCCAGTAGTCCACGGGACAGGAGCAATCAGCCCCAGCATTTT. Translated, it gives CASSPRDRSNQPQHF.

CDR3 nucleotide sequence: TGTGCCAGCAGCTCGGCACAGGGGTCCTACGAGCAGTACTTC. Its protein is CASSSAQGSYEQYF. V gene TRBV5-4 combines with J gene TRBJ2-7; 7 nucleotides align to TRBD1. This CDR3 is 14 amino acids long. Germline V gene lookup returns CDR1 SGHNT and CDR2 YYREEE (reference sequence). J gave up 1 base and V 3 bases, and 4 bases lay outside the gene matches.

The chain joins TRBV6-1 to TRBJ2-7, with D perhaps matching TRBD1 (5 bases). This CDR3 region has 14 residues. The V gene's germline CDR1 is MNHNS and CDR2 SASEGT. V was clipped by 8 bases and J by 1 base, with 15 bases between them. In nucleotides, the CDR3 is TGTGCCAGCCGCGTAGGGGCAGAGTCCTACGAGCAGTACTTC. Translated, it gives CASRVGAESYEQYF.

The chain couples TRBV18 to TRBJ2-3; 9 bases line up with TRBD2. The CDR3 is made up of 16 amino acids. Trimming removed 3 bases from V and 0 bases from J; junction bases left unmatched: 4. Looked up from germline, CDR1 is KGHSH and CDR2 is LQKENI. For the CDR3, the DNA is TGTGCCAGCTCACCGACTAGCGGAACTAGCACAGATACGCAGTATTTT. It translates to CASSPTSGTSTDTQYF.

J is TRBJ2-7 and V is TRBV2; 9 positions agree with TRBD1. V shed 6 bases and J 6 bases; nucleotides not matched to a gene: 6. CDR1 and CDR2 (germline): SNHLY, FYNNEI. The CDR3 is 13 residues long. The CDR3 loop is CASSEQGAREQYF. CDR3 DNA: TGTGCCAGCAGCGAACAGGGGGCGCGCGAGCAGTACTTC.

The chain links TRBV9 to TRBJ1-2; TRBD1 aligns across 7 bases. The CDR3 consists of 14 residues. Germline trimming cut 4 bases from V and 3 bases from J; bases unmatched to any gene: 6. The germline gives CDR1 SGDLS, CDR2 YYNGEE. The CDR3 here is CASSLGTDDYGYTF. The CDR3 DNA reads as TGTGCCAGCAGCCTGGGGACAGATGACTATGGCTACACCTTC.

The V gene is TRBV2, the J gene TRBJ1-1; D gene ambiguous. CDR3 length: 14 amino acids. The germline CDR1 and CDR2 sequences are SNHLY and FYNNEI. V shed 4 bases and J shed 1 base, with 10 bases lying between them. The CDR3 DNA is TGTGCCAGCAGTGCCAACAGAGAGAACACTGAAGCTTTCTTT. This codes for CASSANRENTEAFF.

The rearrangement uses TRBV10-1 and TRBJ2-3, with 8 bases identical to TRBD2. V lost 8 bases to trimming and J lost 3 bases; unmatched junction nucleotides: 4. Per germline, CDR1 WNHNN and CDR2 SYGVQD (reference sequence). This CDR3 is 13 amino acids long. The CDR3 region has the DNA TGCGCCAGCGGGGCTAGCGGGACAGATACGCAGTATTTT. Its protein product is CASGASGTDTQYF.

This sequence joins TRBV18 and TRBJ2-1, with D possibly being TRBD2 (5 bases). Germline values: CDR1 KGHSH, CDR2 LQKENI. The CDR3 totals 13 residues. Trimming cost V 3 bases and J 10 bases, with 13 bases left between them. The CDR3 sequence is CASSPVTNQEQFF. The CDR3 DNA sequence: TGTGCCAGCTCACCCGTGACTAATCAGGAGCAGTTCTTC.